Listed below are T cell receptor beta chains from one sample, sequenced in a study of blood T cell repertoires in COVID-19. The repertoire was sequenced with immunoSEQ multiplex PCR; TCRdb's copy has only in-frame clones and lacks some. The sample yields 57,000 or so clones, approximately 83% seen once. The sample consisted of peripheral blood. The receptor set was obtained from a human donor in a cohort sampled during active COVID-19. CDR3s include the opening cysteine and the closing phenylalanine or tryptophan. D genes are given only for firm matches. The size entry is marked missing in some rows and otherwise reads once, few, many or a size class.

TGTGCCAGCAGCTCGACGACAGGGACGGGGGAGACCCAGTACTTC,CASSSTTGTGETQYF,TRBD1,TRBJ2-5,TRBV11-2,-
TGCAGCGACCCGACTAGCGGGAGAACTAATGAGCAGTTCTTC,CSDPTSGRTNEQFF,TRBD2,TRBJ2-1,TRBV29-1,-
TGTGCCAGCACCTTAGAATCAGGGGAGCTGTTTTTT,CASTLESGELFF,-,TRBJ2-2,TRBV12-3/TRBV12-4,-
TGTGCCAGCAGTTTGACAGGGGGGAAGTATGGCTACACCTTC,CASSLTGGKYGYTF,TRBD1,TRBJ1-2,TRBV28,-
TGTGCCAGCAGCCAATATAGCGGGAGACAGACTCCGCACTTC,CASSQYSGRQTPHF,TRBD2,TRBJ2-7,TRBV28,-
TGTGCCAGCACACAGGATCAATTGGGTACTGAAGCTTTCTTT,CASTQDQLGTEAFF,-,TRBJ1-1,TRBV6-5,few
TGTGCCAGCAGCCCGGGGGGTACCGGGGGGCAGTTCTTC,CASSPGGTGGQFF,TRBD2,TRBJ2-1,TRBV27,-
TGTGCCAGCAGTTTGGGACAGTGGGAGCAGTACTTC,CASSLGQWEQYF,TRBD1,TRBJ2-7,TRBV28,-
TGTGCCAGCAGCTTAGACGGCGGGAGTGGCACAGATACGCAGTATTTT,CASSLDGGSGTDTQYF,TRBD2,TRBJ2-3,TRBV11-3,once
TGTGCCAGCAGTCGGAACAGGCTATCCTACAATGAGCAGTTCTTC,CASSRNRLSYNEQFF,-,TRBJ2-1,TRBV6-5,-
TGTGCCAGCAGTCGGGGGGGACACACCACTGAAGCTTTCTTT,CASSRGGHTTEAFF,-,TRBJ1-1,TRBV28,-
TGCGCCAGCAGTCAATCGCGGGCATCATCCGGGAATGAGCAGTTCTTC,CASSQSRASSGNEQFF,-,TRBJ2-1,TRBV23-1,once
TGTGCCAGCAGTCGCCAGGGGGCAGCGAGAGGGGCCAAAAACATTCAGTACTTC,CASSRQGAARGAKNIQYF,TRBD1,TRBJ2-4,TRBV6-6,-
TGTGCCAGCAAGGAGGACCCCGGGAAGCAGTACTTC,CASKEDPGKQYF,-,TRBJ2-7,TRBV6-5,-
TGTGCCAGTAGTAGCCCCCCCGGGGCTAGCGGAAGGAGCTCCTACGAGCAGTACTTC,CASSSPPGASGRSSYEQYF,TRBD2,TRBJ2-7,TRBV19,-
TGTGCCAGCAGCTTAGAGGCCCAGCGGAACGAGCAGTACTTC,CASSLEAQRNEQYF,-,TRBJ2-7,TRBV7-2,once
TGTGCCAGCAGTTTATCATTGCAGGGGGCAGGTGAGCAGTACTTC,CASSLSLQGAGEQYF,TRBD1,TRBJ2-7,TRBV27,-
TGTGCCAGCAGTTCTCCCGGGACTAGCTACGAGCAGTACTTC,CASSSPGTSYEQYF,TRBD2,TRBJ2-7,TRBV28,-
TGTGCCAGCTCACCGAGTGCGGGAGCTAACGAGCAGTACTTC,CASSPSAGANEQYF,TRBD2,TRBJ2-7,TRBV18,-
TGTGCTAGTGGTACCTCAGGACTAGCGGGGGCCTACGAGCAGTACTTC,CASGTSGLAGAYEQYF,TRBD2,TRBJ2-7,TRBV12-5,once
TGTGCCAGCAGCTTTAGTCGGCGGGAGGGCTCCTACGAGCAGTACTTC,CASSFSRREGSYEQYF,TRBD2,TRBJ2-7,TRBV5-4,-
TGTGCCAGCAGCTCACGACAGGAGAGCACAGATACGCAGTATTTT,CASSSRQESTDTQYF,-,TRBJ2-3,TRBV11-3,once